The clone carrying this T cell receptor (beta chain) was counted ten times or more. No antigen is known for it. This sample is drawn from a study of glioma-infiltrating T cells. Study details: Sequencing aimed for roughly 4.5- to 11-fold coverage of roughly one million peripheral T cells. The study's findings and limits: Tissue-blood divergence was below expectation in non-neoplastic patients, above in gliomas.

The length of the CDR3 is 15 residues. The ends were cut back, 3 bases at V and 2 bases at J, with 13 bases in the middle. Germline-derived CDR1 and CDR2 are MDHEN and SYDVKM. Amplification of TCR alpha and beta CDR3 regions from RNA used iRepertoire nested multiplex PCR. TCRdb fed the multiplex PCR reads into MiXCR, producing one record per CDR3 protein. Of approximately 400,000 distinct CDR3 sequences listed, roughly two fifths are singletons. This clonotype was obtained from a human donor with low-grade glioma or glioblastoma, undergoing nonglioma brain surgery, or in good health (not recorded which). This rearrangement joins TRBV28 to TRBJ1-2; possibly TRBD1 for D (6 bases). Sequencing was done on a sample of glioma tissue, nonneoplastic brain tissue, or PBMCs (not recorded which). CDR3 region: CASSFPGARNYGYTF. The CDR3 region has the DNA TGTGCCAGCAGTTTTCCAGGGGCGCGGAACTATGGCTACACCTTC.